These 9 T cell receptor beta chains were sequenced from one sample in a study of early T cells in non-severe SARS-CoV-2 infection. One entry per CDR3 protein, called by TCRdb with MiXCR from the 5' RACE reads. Counted here are around 77,000 distinct CDR3 sequences, around a tenth occurring once; the ten biggest clones make up about 8.3%. The sequences come from whole blood, collected at baseline. Receptors originate from an adult who was a healthcare worker with PCR-confirmed SARS-CoV-2 infection or an uninfected control (not recorded which).

This clonotype was seen ten or more times. This sequence joins TRBV6-2 or TRBV6-3 and TRBJ1-1; 10 bases fit TRBD1. In germline, CDR1 is MNHEY, CDR2 SVGEGT. J gave up 7 bases and V 2 bases, and 7 bases lay outside the gene matches. This CDR3 has 15 amino acids. The CDR3 DNA sequence: TGTGCCAGCAGTTACACCGGGACAGGGGCGAGTGAAGCTTTCTTT. Translation: CASSYTGTGASEAFF.

The chain links TRBV5-1 to TRBJ2-6, with D possibly being TRBD1 (6 bases). CDR3 length: 17 residues. Germline lookup yields CDR1 SGHRS and CDR2 YFSETQ. V lost 0 bases and J lost 0, with 10 bases in between. CDR3 in DNA: TGCGCCAGCAGCTTGGACAGGGTACGCTCTGGGGCCAACGTCCTGACTTTC. It encodes CASSLDRVRSGANVLTF.

Only a few counts were recorded for this clonotype. V and J are TRBV7-8 and TRBJ1-4, with TRBD1 matching over 9 bases. The CDR3 spans 14 residues. In germline, CDR1 is SGHVS, CDR2 FQNEAQ. V shed 5 bases and J 8 bases; nucleotides not matched to a gene: 6. CDR3: CASSDRDREEKLFF. The CDR3 nucleotides read TGTGCCAGCAGCGACCGGGACAGGGAGGAAAAACTGTTTTTT.

This chain connects TRBV7-6 to TRBJ2-7; no firm D call. The CDR3 covers 13 residues. Germline V gene data show CDR1 as SGHVS and CDR2 as FNYEAQ. Deletions cut 5 bases from V and 1 base from J, with 9 bases between. The chain's CDR3 is CASSPLTSYEQYF. CDR3 nucleotide sequence: TGTGCCAGCAGCCCACTGACTTCCTACGAGCAGTACTTC.

This clonotype was detected many times. The V gene is TRBV29-1, the J gene TRBJ1-1; D may be TRBD1 (6 bases). This CDR3 has 13 residues. Trimming pared 7 bases from V and 1 base from J, leaving 13 bases between. Germline assignment: CDR1 SQVTM and CDR2 ANQGSEA. The CDR3 is CSATSTGNTEAFF. The CDR3 nucleotides are TGCAGCGCTACGTCGACAGGGAACACTGAAGCTTTCTTT.

This clonotype came up many times. For the CDR3, the DNA is TGTGCCAGCAGCCGTGGGGGGGCAGAAGATACGCAGTATTTT. The encoded protein is CASSRGGAEDTQYF. V usage is TRBV7-9 and J usage is TRBJ2-3, with D maybe TRBD2 (7 bases). The ends were cut back, 5 bases at V and 5 bases at J, with 14 bases in the middle. CDR3 length: 14 residues. Germline-derived CDR1 and CDR2 are SEHNR and FQNEAQ (reference sequence).

V usage is TRBV12-3 or TRBV12-4 and J usage is TRBJ1-1, with D possibly being TRBD1 (5 bases). Trimming removed 5 bases from V and 4 bases from J, with 14 bases in between. The CDR3 has 14 amino acids. In DNA form, the CDR3 reads TGTGCCAGCAGTCCTGGAGGGGTGGGCACTGAAGCTTTCTTT. Its protein product is CASSPGGVGTEAFF.

This rearrangement joins TRBV5-1 to TRBJ1-1; D ambiguous. This CDR3 spans 14 amino acids. Germline V gene data show CDR1 as SGHRS and CDR2 as YFSETQ. Deletions cut 4 bases from V and 0 bases from J, with 10 bases between. The CDR3 region is CASSDGEMNTEAFF. The CDR3, as DNA: TGCGCCAGCAGCGACGGTGAGATGAACACTGAAGCTTTCTTT.

This clonotype was observed many times. The V call is TRBV27, the J call TRBJ1-5, with D hard to call. Germline V gene sequence: CDR1 MNHEY, CDR2 SMNVEV (reference sequence). V lost 3 bases to trimming and J lost 5 bases, with 8 bases between them. This CDR3 contains 13 residues. The CDR3 coding sequence is TGTGCCAGCAGTTTGGCCTTGCATCAGCCCCAGCATTTT. It specifies CASSLALHQPQHF.